This T cell receptor beta chain was sequenced in a study of T-cell reconstitution after alpha-beta-depleted transplantation in children (dated by TCRdb to about 2016). Some background on the complete study: Using TCR repertoire profiling, the study followed T-cell immune reconstitution in a quantitative way in children after TCRalphabeta/CD19-depleted allogeneic hematopoietic cell transplantation. What the work shows at the level of the full study, not this receptor alone: The apparently early recovery of alphabetaT-cell counts about two months after transplant reportedly depended on only several hundred rapidly expanded clones that came from non-depleted graft cells. Hyperexpanded clone frequencies declined over subsequent months; after one year, T-cell counts and TCRbeta diversity were mostly attributed to newly produced T cells. In some patients, the high TCRbeta diversity seen at day 60 was put down to recipient T cells and intrathymic progenitors that had survived conditioning.

Library construction relied on PCR. The sequencer listed for this sample is Illumina HiSeq 2500. To normalize quantification of the TCRbeta repertoire, the TCR libraries were built with molecular barcoding that relied on unique molecular identifiers. Using fastp at Q25 and MiXCR, TCRdb reprocessed the public reads and kept productive beta chains. Identical CDR3 proteins give one entry, which carries the most common genes and DNA. The sample contains about 600,000 distinct CDR3 sequences, 13% of them found a single time. 2% to 2.5% of the sample goes to the ten largest clones. The CDR3 contains 12 residues, cysteine and phenylalanine counted. The only DNA kept is the CDR3, 36 bases in frame from the first base. From the germline V gene (reference sequence), CDR1 is DFQATT and CDR2 is SNEGSKA. Reading the label with the study, this specimen's treatment or condition is: allogeneic hematopoietic cell transplantation with graft depleted of TCRalphabeta T cells and CD19 B cells. Transplant recipients were children who received TCRalphabeta/CD19-depleted allogeneic hematopoietic cell grafts.

To note about this clonotype: There is no known antigen for this receptor. Qualities for individual bases were not recorded, and no much larger clone is one base off.

The rearranged chain carries TRBV20-1 and TRBJ2-7; 11 bases in the junction line up with TRBD2. The source is a male patient younger than 18 who had a stem cell transplant for acute myeloid leukemia, so the T cells may come from the graft donor. Sequences were derived from PBMCs, mostly from graft donor cells, sampled 360 days after TCRalphabeta/CD19-depleted stem cell transplant. The CDR3 has the sequence CRPGLAAYEQYF. Read as DNA, the sequence is TGCAGACCGGGACTAGCGGCCTACGAGCAGTACTTC.